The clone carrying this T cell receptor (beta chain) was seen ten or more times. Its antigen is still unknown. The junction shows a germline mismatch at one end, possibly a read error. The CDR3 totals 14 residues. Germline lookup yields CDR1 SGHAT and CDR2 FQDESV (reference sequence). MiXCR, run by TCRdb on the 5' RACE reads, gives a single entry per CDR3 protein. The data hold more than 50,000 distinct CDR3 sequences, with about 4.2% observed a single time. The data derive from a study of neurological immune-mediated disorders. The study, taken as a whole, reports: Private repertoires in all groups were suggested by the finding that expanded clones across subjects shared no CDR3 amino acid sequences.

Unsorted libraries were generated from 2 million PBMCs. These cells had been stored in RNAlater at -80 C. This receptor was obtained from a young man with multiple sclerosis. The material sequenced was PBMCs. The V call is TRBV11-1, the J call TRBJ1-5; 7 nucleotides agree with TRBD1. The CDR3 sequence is CASSQGGLGQPQNF. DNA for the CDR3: TGTGCCAGCAGCCAGGGGGGGCTTGGTCAGCCCCAGAATTTT.